This record concerns one TCR beta chain sequence. This sample stems from a study of beta chain features in type 1 diabetes. cDNA synthesis used the whole RNA isolate, giving expressed TCRB sequences. Deep immunoSEQ sequencing covered naive, central memory and regulatory T cell samples. The assay was immunoSEQ multiplex PCR, and TCRdb's table has in-frame clones only and misses some. In the table there are about 38,000 clones, around 60% of which are singletons. Sequenced: Tregs from blood. The origin of this receptor is a woman under 40 in good health.

The CDR3 here is CASSPRAEGAYTF. Written as DNA, the CDR3 is TGCGCCAGCAGCCCCCGGGCGGAGGGGGCCTACACCTTC. The gene calls are TRBV4-3 and TRBJ1-2; 7 bases are a match to TRBD1. J gave up 10 bases and V 4 bases, and 9 bases lay outside the gene matches. The length of the CDR3 is 13 residues. Germline-derived CDR1 and CDR2 are LGHNA and YSLEER.